One and the same sample provided the 5 T cell receptor beta chains below, sequenced in a study of patients and donors after allogeneic stem cell transplantation. TCRdb used MiXCR to reprocess the RT-PCR reads, holding one entry per CDR3 protein. The top ten clones hold around 5.5% of a sample with about 960,000 distinct CDR3 sequences, about a sixth of them seen once. Sample: blood, either unsorted or a sorted T cell fraction (not recorded which). These receptors all stem from a human donor who was either an allogeneic HSCT recipient or a stem cell or donor lymphocyte infusion donor (not recorded which). It is not recorded whose cells these are; they may come from a transplant donor.

The chain carries TRBV4-2 and TRBJ1-1, with no clear D. From germline, CDR1 is LGHNA and CDR2 YNFKEQ. Trimming took off 1 base at V and 1 base at J, with 10 bases between the two ends. The CDR3 has 15 residues. This CDR3 reads CASSQAWTANTEAFF. For the CDR3, the DNA is TGTGCCAGCAGCCAAGCGTGGACGGCGAACACTGAAGCTTTCTTT.

The J gene is TRBJ2-1, the V gene TRBV20-1; 10 nucleotides match TRBD2. CDR1 is DFQATT and CDR2 is SNEGSKA in the germline V gene (reference sequence). The CDR3 has 15 residues. J was trimmed by 8 bases and V by 5 bases; bases with no gene match: 12. CDR3 DNA sequence: TGCAGTGCTCCTGGCGGCCTAGCGGGAGTTGATGAGCAGTTCTTC. Translated: CSAPGGLAGVDEQFF.

The sample holds a few counts of this clonotype. The CDR3 bases are TGTGCCAGCAGCTCCAGGTACAGCACAGATACGCAGTATTTT. Protein: CASSSRYSTDTQYF. This chain connects TRBV7-8 to TRBJ2-3; D remains ambiguous. V was trimmed by 4 bases and J by 0 bases, leaving 8 bases between them. Germline V gene sequence: CDR1 SGHVS, CDR2 FQNEAQ. CDR3 size: 14 residues.

This sequence joins TRBV12-3 or TRBV12-4 and TRBJ2-3; no definite D call. V dropped 3 bases and J dropped 14 bases, with 12 bases sitting between them. There are 11 residues in the CDR3. CDR3 sequence reads: CASSLAPYLYF. CDR3 DNA sequence: TGTGCCAGCAGTTTGGCCCCATACCTGTATTTT.

This clonotype appeared a few times. The genes are TRBV5-1 and TRBJ2-3; no firm D call. Germline lookup yields CDR1 SGHRS and CDR2 YFSETQ. Trimming stripped 1 base from V and 2 bases from J, with 8 bases between. The CDR3 is 14 amino acids. The CDR3 loop reads CASSLTKLTDTQYF. CDR3 bases: TGCGCCAGCAGCTTGACTAAGCTCACAGATACGCAGTATTTT.